The present TCR beta chain was sequenced within a study of early T cells in non-severe SARS-CoV-2 infection. Study-wide background: Bulk RNA isolated from unsorted whole blood underwent sequencing; chains were not paired. The study, taken as a whole, reports: Anti-spike CD8 responses were favored by VDJdb matching, which missed private and CD4 specificities.

Turning to this clonotype: Its antigen is undetermined.

Unique molecular identifiers (one per individual cDNA molecule) were attached. A single record per CDR3 protein comes from TCRdb applying MiXCR to the 5' RACE reads. The sample consists of around 92,000 distinct CDR3 sequences, approximately 11% of them appearing once. V lost 2 bases and J lost 5, with 10 bases in between. Germline V CDR1 and CDR2: MNHEY, SVGAGI. The CDR3 has 14 residues. V usage is TRBV6-5 and J usage is TRBJ2-1; maybe TRBD2 (5 bases). The source of this sequence is an adult who was a healthcare worker with PCR-confirmed SARS-CoV-2 infection or an uninfected control (not recorded which). The sequenced material came from whole blood. DNA for the CDR3: TGTGCCAGCAGTTACCTAGGACTTGACAATGAGCAGTTCTTC. Amino acid sequence: CASSYLGLDNEQFF.